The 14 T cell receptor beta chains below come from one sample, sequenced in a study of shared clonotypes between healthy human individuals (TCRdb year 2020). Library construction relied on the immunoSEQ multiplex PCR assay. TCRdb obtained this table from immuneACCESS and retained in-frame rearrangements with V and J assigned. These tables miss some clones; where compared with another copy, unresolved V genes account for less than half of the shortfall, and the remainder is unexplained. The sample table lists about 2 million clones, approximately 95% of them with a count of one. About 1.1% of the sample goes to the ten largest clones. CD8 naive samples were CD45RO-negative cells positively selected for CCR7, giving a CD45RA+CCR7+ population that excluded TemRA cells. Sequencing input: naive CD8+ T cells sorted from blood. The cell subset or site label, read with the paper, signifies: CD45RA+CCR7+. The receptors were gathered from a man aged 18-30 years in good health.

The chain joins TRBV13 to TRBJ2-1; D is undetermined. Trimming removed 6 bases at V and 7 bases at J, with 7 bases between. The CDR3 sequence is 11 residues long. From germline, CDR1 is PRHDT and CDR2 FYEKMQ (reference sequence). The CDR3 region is CASRVENEQFF. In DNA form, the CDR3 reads TGTGCCAGCAGGGTAGAAAATGAGCAGTTCTTC.

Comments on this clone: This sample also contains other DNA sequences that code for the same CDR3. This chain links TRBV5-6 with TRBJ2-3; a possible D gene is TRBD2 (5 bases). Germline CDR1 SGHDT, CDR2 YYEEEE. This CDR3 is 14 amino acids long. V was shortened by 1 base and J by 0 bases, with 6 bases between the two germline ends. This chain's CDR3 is CASSLSGSTDTQYF. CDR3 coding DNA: TGTGCCAGCAGCTTGTCGGGGAGCACAGATACGCAGTATTTT.

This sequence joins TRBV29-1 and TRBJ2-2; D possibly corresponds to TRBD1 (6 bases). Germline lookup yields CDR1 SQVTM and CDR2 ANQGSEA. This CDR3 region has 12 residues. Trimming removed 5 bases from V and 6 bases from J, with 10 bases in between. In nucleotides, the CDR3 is TGCAGCGTTACAGGGTACGCCGGGGAGCTGTTTTTT. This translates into CSVTGYAGELFF.

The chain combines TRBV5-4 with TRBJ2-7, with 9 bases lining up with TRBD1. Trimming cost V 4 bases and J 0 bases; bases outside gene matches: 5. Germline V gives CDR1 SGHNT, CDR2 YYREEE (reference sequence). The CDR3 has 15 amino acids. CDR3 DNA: TGTGCCAGCAGCAAAGGACAGGGGAGCTCCTACGAGCAGTACTTC. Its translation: CASSKGQGSSYEQYF. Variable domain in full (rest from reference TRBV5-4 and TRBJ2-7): ETGVTQSPTHLIKTRGQQVTLRCSSQSGHNTVSWYQQALGQGPQFIFQYYREEENGRGNFPPRFSGLQFPNYSSELNVNALELDDSALYLCASSKGQGSSYEQYFGPGTRLTVT.

CDR3 in amino acids: CASSEAVGSVPYTF. CDR3 nucleotide sequence: TGTGCCAGCAGTGAAGCGGTAGGGTCGGTCCCCTACACCTTC. This chain joins TRBV2 and TRBJ1-2, with no clear D. Trimming stripped 0 bases from V and 10 bases from J, with 15 bases between. The CDR3 has 14 residues. CDR1 SNHLY and CDR2 FYNNEI come from the germline V gene.

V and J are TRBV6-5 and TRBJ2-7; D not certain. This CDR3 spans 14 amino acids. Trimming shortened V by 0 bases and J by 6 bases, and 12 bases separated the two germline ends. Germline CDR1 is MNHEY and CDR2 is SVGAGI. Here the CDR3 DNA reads TGTGCCAGCAGTTACTCCCGAGATCCTCTCGAGCAGTACTTC. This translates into CASSYSRDPLEQYF.

The DNA for the CDR3 is TGTGCCAGCAGCCAGTACGACAATGAGCAGTTCTTC. Residues: CASSQYDNEQFF. The V and J genes are TRBV14 and TRBJ2-1; no firm D call. The CDR3 has 12 amino acids. Trimming stripped 3 bases from V and 5 bases from J, with 5 bases between. CDR1 and CDR2 (germline): SGHDN, FVKESK. Filled out from reference TRBV14 and TRBJ2-1, the complete variable domain reads EAGVTQFPSHSVIEKGQTVTLRCDPISGHDNLYWYRRVMGKEIKFLLHFVKESKQDESGMPNNRFLAERTGGTYSTLKVQPAELEDSGVYFCASSQYDNEQFFGPGTRLTVL.

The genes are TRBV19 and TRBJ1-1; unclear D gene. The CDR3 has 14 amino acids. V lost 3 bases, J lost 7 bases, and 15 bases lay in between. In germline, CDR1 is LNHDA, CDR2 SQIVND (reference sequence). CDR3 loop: CASSMRSFFGEAFF. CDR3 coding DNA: TGTGCCAGTAGTATGAGGTCCTTCTTTGGTGAAGCTTTCTTT.

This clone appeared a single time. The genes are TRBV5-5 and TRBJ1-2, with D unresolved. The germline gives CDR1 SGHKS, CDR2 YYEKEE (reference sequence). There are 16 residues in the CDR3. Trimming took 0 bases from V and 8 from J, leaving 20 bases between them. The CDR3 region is CASSLALEDYVIGYTF. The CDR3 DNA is TGTGCCAGCAGCTTGGCCTTAGAGGACTATGTTATCGGCTACACCTTC.

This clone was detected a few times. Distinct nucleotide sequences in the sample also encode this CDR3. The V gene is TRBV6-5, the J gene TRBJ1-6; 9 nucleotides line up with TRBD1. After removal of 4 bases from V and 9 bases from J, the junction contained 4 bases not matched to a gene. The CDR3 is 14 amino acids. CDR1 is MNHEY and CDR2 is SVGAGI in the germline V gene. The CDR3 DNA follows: TGTGCCAGCAGTTTGGACAGGGGAGGTTCACCCCTCCACTTT. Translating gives CASSLDRGGSPLHF.

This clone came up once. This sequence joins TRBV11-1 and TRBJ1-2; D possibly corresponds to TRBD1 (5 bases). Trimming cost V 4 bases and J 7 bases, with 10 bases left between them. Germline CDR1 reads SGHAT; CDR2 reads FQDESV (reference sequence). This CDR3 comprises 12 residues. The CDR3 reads CASSSDGGGYTF. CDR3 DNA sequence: TGTGCCAGCAGCTCAGACGGGGGTGGCTACACCTTC.

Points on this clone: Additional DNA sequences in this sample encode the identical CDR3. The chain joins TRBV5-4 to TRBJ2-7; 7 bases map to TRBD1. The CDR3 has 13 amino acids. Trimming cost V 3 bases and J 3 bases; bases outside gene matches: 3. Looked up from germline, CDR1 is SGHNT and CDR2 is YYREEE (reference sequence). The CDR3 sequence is CASSYRDSYEQYF. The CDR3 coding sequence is TGTGCCAGCAGCTACCGGGACAGCTACGAGCAGTACTTC.

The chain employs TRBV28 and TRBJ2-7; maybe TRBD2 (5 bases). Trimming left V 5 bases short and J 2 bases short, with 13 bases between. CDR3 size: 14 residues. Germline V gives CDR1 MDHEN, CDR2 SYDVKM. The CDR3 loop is CASSPTPGTYEQYF. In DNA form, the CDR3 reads TGTGCCAGCAGTCCCACCCCGGGAACCTACGAGCAGTACTTC.

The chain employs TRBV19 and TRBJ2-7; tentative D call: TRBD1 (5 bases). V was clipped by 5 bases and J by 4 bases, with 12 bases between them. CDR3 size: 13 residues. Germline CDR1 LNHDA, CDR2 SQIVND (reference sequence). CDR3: CASSVSDSYEQYF. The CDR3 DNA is TGTGCCAGTAGTGTCTCCGACAGTTACGAGCAGTACTTC.